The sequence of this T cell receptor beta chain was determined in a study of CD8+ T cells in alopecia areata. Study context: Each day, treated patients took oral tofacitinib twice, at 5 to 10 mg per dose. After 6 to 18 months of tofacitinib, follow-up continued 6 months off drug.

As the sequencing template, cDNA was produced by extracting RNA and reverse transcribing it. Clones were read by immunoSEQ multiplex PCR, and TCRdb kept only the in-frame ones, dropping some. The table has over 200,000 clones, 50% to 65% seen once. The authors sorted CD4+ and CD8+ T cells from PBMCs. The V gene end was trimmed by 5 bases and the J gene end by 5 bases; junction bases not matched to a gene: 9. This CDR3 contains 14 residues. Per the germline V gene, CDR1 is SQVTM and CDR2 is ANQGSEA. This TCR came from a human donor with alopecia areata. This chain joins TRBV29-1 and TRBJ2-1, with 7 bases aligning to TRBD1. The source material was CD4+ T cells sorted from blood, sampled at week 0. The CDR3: CSVLVWTGHNEQFF. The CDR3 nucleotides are TGCAGCGTTTTGGTCTGGACAGGCCACAATGAGCAGTTCTTC.